Below, 18 T cell receptor beta chains from the same sample are listed, as sequenced in a study of CD4 T cells in relation to SARS-CoV-2 and coronaviruses. The antigens these receptors bind are not known. Profiled with immunoSEQ multiplex PCR; TCRdb holds only in-frame clones, not every one. This sample has about 25,000 clones; 60% to 85% occur once, and the top ten carry 13%. The unexposed donors gave CD4+ T cells in about 2011-2018, prior to COVID-19. After roughly 9 days of culture, CD4+ T cells were isolated. Sequences were obtained from CD4+ T cells from PBMCs, cultured in vitro. These receptors were taken from a human donor in good health.

This sequence joins TRBV5-1 and TRBJ2-3; no clear D. The CDR3 is made up of 13 amino acids. Trimming left V 4 bases short and J 0 bases short, with 6 bases between. Germline CDR1 and CDR2: SGHRS and YFSETQ. The CDR3 nucleotides read TGCGCCAGCAGCGCCGGGAGCACAGATACGCAGTATTTT. It specifies CASSAGSTDTQYF.

The chain joins TRBV2 to TRBJ2-5; tentative D call: TRBD1 (5 bases). Germline V gene lookup returns CDR1 SNHLY and CDR2 FYNNEI. The CDR3 has 13 amino acids. V lost 3 bases, J lost 5 bases, and 10 bases lay in between. DNA of the CDR3: TGTGCCAGCAGTGAGGTAGGGGTGGAGACCCAGTACTTC. Amino acids: CASSEVGVETQYF.

The V and J genes are TRBV18 and TRBJ2-5, with a weak D call TRBD2 (5 bases). Germline V gene lookup returns CDR1 KGHSH and CDR2 LQKENI. V lost 3 bases to trimming and J lost 3 bases, with 8 bases between them. The length of the CDR3 is 13 residues. The CDR3 reads CASSPAGKETQYF. The CDR3 DNA reads TGTGCCAGCTCACCGGCGGGTAAAGAGACCCAGTACTTC.

The rearrangement links TRBV5-1 to TRBJ1-2; TRBD1 aligns across 9 bases. The V gene's germline CDR1 is SGHRS and CDR2 YFSETQ. J lost 4 bases, V lost 5 bases, and 15 bases had no gene match. The CDR3 has 17 amino acids. This CDR3 reads CASRRGQGTLQGYGYTF. CDR3 sequence (DNA): TGCGCCAGCAGACGCGGACAGGGGACCCTGCAAGGCTATGGCTACACCTTC. Variable domain in full (rest from reference TRBV5-1 and TRBJ1-2): KAGVTQTPRYLIKTRGQQVTLSCSPISGHRSVSWYQQTPGQGLQFLFEYFSETQRNKGNFPGRFSGRQFSNSRSEMNVSTLELGDSALYLCASRRGQGTLQGYGYTFGSGTRLTVV.

The V call is TRBV2, the J call TRBJ1-2, with D tentatively TRBD1 (5 bases). Per germline, CDR1 SNHLY and CDR2 FYNNEI. With 1 base removed from V and 3 bases from J, the gap between germline ends came to 18 bases. The CDR3 totals 17 residues. The CDR3 sequence is CASSEGGGMGIYYGYTF. CDR3 nucleotides: TGTGCCAGCAGTGAAGGCGGGGGAATGGGGATATACTATGGCTACACCTTC.

The V gene is TRBV7-2, the J gene TRBJ2-1, with 7 bases identical to TRBD1. V trimming: 3 bases; J trimming: 0 bases; junction bases outside the gene matches: 2. The CDR3 covers 15 residues. Germline V CDR1 and CDR2: SGHTA, FQGNSA. CDR3 DNA: TGTGCCAGCAGCTTCAGACAGGGCTCCTACAATGAGCAGTTCTTC. It specifies CASSFRQGSYNEQFF.

This clone is classed as large. CDR3 in DNA: TGTGCCAGCAGACATCGACAGGGTTATGGATCCCTCCACTTT. This sequence encodes CASRHRQGYGSLHF. The gene calls are TRBV6-5 and TRBJ1-6; 7 bases are a match to TRBD1. Germline-derived CDR1 and CDR2 are MNHEY and SVGAGI. Losses at the gene ends were 6 bases for V and 14 bases for J; bases not matched to a gene: 13. The CDR3 is made up of 14 amino acids.

This chain links TRBV18 with TRBJ2-7; 7 bases fit TRBD1. Germline values: CDR1 KGHSH, CDR2 LQKENI. The CDR3 totals 14 residues. Trimming at V came to 1 base and at J to 0 bases, leaving 0 bases not matched to a gene. CDR3 sequence reads: CASSPRDSSYEQYF. The CDR3 DNA reads TGTGCCAGCTCACCACGGGACAGCTCCTACGAGCAGTACTTC.

This chain links TRBV18 with TRBJ2-3; 7 nucleotides line up with TRBD2. CDR3 length equals 14 residues. The V gene's germline CDR1 is KGHSH and CDR2 LQKENI. Trimming cost V 6 bases and J 8 bases; bases outside gene matches: 11. The CDR3 region has the DNA TGTGCCAGCTCCCCTCTCGATAGGGAGGGTACGCAGTATTTT. It specifies CASSPLDREGTQYF.

V gene TRBV9 combines with J gene TRBJ1-3, with TRBD1 identical over 8 bases. CDR1 and CDR2 (germline): SGDLS, YYNGEE. This CDR3 is built from 15 residues. V gave up 0 bases and J gave up 4 bases; unmatched junction bases: 3. CDR3 DNA sequence: TGTGCCAGCAGCGTAGATCAGGGGGCGGGAAACACCATATATTTT. Its translation is CASSVDQGAGNTIYF.

The V and J genes are TRBV6-5 and TRBJ1-2, with D unresolved. The CDR3 totals 13 residues. CDR1 and CDR2 from the germline V gene are MNHEY and SVGAGI. Trimming cost V 6 bases and J 2 bases, with 10 bases left between them. CDR3 amino acids: CASRASSNYGYTF. The CDR3 DNA follows: TGTGCCAGCAGGGCCAGCTCCAACTATGGCTACACCTTC.

This CDR3 is CASSLAPTSPLHF. The CDR3, as DNA: TGTGCCAGCAGCTTGGCCCCTACTTCACCCCTCCACTTT. The V and J genes are TRBV5-6 and TRBJ1-6; unclear D gene. The germline CDR1 and CDR2 sequences are SGHDT and YYEEEE. Trimming cost V 0 bases and J 9 bases, with 7 bases left between them. The CDR3 totals 13 residues.

The chain is built from TRBV5-4 and TRBJ2-5; 8 bases line up with TRBD1. J was trimmed by 13 bases and V by 0 bases; bases with no gene match: 8. Germline CDR1 is SGHNT and CDR2 is YYREEE (reference sequence). The CDR3 has 13 residues. The CDR3 reads CASSLAYRGDRYF. CDR3 coding DNA: TGTGCCAGCAGCTTGGCCTACAGGGGGGACCGGTACTTC.

In DNA, the CDR3 is TGTGCCAGCAGTGATCCCCTATTACGTGGGAGCTCCTACGAGCAGTACTTC. This translates into CASSDPLLRGSSYEQYF. The genes are TRBV6-1 and TRBJ2-7; tentative D call: TRBD2 (5 bases). The V and J ends lost 3 bases and 0 bases respectively, with 18 bases between them. The CDR3 contains 17 residues. From germline, CDR1 is MNHNS and CDR2 SASEGT.

The rearrangement links TRBV4-3 to TRBJ2-3; D is uncertain. V lost 0 bases and J 4 bases, leaving 5 bases between the germline ends. Germline loops: CDR1 LGHNA, CDR2 YSLEER. CDR3 length: 13 amino acids. CDR3 sequence: CASSQELADTQYF. The CDR3, as DNA: TGCGCCAGCAGCCAAGAGTTGGCAGATACGCAGTATTTT.

V gene TRBV6-5 combines with J gene TRBJ1-1; 7 bases line up with TRBD1. Germline assignment: CDR1 MNHEY and CDR2 SVGAGI. Trimming cost V 2 bases and J 5 bases; bases outside gene matches: 5. The CDR3 totals 14 residues. The CDR3: CASSYRQGGTEAFF. CDR3 bases: TGTGCCAGCAGTTACCGTCAGGGGGGGACTGAAGCTTTCTTT.

The genes are TRBV27 and TRBJ2-1, with 9 bases fitting TRBD2. Germline assignment: CDR1 MNHEY and CDR2 SMNVEV (reference sequence). The V and J ends lost 7 bases and 0 bases, in that order; junction bases with no gene match: 10. The CDR3 runs to 17 residues. CDR3 coding DNA: TGTGCCAGCACCGAGCGGCTAGCGGGGAGCTCCTACAATGAGCAGTTCTTC. Encoded protein: CASTERLAGSSYNEQFF.

The sample holds one count of this clone. The chain is built from TRBV6-2 or TRBV6-3 and TRBJ1-1; possibly TRBD1 for D (5 bases). The ends were cut back, 0 bases at V and 1 base at J, with 18 bases in the middle. The germline CDR1 and CDR2 sequences are MNHEY and SVGEGT. The CDR3 consists of 18 residues. The DNA of the CDR3 is TGTGCCAGCAGTTACTCGTGGGCAGGGAGAAGGCCGAACACTGAAGCTTTCTTT. It codes for CASSYSWAGRRPNTEAFF.